The present entry profiles one T cell receptor (beta chain) with its context. This clone has a handful of counts. This receptor's antigen is unknown. Since a much larger clone is just one base distant, this may be a read error. To sequence the TCRbeta CDR3 region, genomic DNA was isolated from the sorted cells. The immunoSEQ Assay was used to sequence the TCRbeta CDR3 regions. In its TCRdb copy, this immuneACCESS table keeps in-frame sequences only and misses some clones. Where compared with another copy, unresolved V genes explain less than half of these, and the others have no known cause. Present in this sample are about 69,000 clones, approximately 80% of which were seen just once. The ten largest clones capture approximately 2.5% of the sample. Per the germline V gene (reference sequence), DFQATT is the CDR1 and SNEGSKA is the CDR2. The cysteine opens and the phenylalanine closes a CDR3 of 11 amino acids. Left in the record is the CDR3 DNA by itself, 33 bases read in frame from the first base. At the junction V is shortened by 4 bases and J by 1 base, with 4 bases in between.

The data derive from a study of OX40 agonist ivuxolimab in advanced cancers. About the full investigation: The costimulatory receptor OX40 (CD134) was targeted by ivuxolimab, a fully human IgG2 agonistic monoclonal antibody. Intravenous ivuxolimab was administered to patients every 2 weeks at six dose levels: 0.01, 0.1, 0.3, 1.5, 3 and 10 mg/kg. Of the roughly 52 dose-escalation patients, hepatocellular carcinoma was present in some 19, melanoma in around 15, renal cell carcinoma in 9 and head and neck cancer in 9. In the dose-escalation cohort, 70% to 90% of patients were male, and the mean age was around 60 years with a range of roughly 23 to 79. Prior anti-PD-1, anti-PD-L1 or anti-CTLA-4 therapy was permitted, and checkpoint inhibitors had been received by around 40% of dose-escalation patients. Partial responses occurred in three dose-escalation patients, of whom one had hepatocellular carcinoma and two had cutaneous melanoma. The purpose of peripheral TCRbeta sequencing was to test whether ivuxolimab changed TCR sequence diversity and led to clonal T-cell expansion. The paper covers the monotherapy dose-escalation part of the phase I ivuxolimab trial, which included N of about 51 patients. Broad study findings and their caveats: On average, CD8+ T cells showed more expanded clones than CD4+ T cells after ivuxolimab. Which antigens the clonally expanded peripheral T cells were specific for was not determined. Clonal expansion of both CD4+ and CD8+ blood T cells was observed from baseline to week 6 at doses 0.1 to 3.0 mg/kg. In partial responders in the 0.1-3.0 mg/kg groups, normalized peripheral clonal expansion was found to be among the lowest, especially among CD8+ T cells. Low levels of normalized T-cell clonal expansion were also seen in some patients who did not respond.

The trial excluded patients who had a history of autoimmune disease or who were on systemic immunosuppression. Peripheral blood for TCR sequencing was collected from all dose cohorts at baseline, on cycle 4 day 1, and on cycle 7 day 1. The samples were drawn from a first-in-human, open-label, multicenter phase I dose-escalation trial of ivuxolimab. Adults with locally advanced or metastatic head and neck squamous cell, hepatocellular, melanoma or renal cell carcinoma were enrolled in the trial. Before TCR sequencing, CD4+ and CD8+ T cells were separately sorted from peripheral blood. The chain was built from TRBV20-1 and TRBJ1-1; confidence is insufficient to name the D gene. This clonotype was obtained from an adult with an advanced solid tumor such as melanoma, head and neck, liver or kidney cancer. This material consisted of CD4+ or CD8+ T cells sorted from blood, taken in a trial of the OX40 agonist ivuxolimab. The DNA reads TGCAGTGCTAACCAGAACACTGAAGCTTTCTTT. Translated, it reads CSANQNTEAFF.